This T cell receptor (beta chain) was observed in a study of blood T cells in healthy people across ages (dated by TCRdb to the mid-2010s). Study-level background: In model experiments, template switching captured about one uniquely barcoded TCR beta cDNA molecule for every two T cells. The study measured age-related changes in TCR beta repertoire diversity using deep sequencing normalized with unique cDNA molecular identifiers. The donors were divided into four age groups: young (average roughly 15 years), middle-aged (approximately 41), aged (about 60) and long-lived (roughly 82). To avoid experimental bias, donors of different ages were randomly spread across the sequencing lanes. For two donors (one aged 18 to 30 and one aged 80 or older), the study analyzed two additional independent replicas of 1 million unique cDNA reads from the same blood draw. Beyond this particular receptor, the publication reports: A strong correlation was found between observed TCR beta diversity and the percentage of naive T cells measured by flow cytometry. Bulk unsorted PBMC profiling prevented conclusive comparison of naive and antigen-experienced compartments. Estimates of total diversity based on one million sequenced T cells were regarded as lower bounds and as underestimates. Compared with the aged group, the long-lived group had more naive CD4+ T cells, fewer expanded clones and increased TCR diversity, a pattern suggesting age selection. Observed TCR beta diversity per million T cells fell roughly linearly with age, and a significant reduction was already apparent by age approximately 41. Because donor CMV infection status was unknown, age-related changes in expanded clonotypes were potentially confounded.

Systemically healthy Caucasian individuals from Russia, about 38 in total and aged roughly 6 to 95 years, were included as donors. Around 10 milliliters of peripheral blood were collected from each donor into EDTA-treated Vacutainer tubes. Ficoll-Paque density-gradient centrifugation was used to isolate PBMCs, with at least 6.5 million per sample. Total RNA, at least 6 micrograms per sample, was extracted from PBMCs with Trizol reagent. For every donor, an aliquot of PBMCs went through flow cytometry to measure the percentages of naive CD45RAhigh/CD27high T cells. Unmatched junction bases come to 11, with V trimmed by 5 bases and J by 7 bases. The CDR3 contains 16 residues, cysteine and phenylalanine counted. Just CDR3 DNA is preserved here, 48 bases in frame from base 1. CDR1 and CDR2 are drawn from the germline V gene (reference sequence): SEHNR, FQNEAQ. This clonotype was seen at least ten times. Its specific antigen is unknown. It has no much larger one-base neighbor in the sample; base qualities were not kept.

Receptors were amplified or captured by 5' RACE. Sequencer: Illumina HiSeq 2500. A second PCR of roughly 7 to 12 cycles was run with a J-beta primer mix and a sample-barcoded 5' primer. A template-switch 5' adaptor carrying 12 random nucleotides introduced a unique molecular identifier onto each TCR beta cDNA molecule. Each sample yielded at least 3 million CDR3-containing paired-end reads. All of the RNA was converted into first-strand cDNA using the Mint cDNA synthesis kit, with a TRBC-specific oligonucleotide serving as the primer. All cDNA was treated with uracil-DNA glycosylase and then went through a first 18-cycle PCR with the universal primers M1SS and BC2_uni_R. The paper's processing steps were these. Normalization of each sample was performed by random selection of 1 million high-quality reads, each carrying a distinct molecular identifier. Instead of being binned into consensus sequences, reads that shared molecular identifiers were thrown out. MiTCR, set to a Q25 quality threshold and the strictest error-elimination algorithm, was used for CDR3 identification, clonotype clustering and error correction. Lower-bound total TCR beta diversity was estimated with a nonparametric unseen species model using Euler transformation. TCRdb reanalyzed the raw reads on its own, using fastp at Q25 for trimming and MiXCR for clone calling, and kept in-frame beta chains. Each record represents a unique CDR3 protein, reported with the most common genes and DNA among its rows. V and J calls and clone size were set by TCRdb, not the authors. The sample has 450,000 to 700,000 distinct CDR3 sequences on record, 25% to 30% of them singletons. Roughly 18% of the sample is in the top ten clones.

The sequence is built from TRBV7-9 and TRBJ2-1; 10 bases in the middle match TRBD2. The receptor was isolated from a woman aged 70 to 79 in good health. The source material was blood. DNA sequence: TGTGCCAGCAGCCCGTTACTAGCGGGGATTAAGAATGAGCAGTTCTTC. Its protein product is CASSPLLAGIKNEQFF.